This passage covers 17 T cell receptor beta chains from one sample sequenced in a study of T cell repertoires in ileal Crohn's disease. Libraries were prepared by immunoSEQ multiplex PCR; TCRdb keeps only in-frame clonotypes and omits some of them. Here the sample spans approximately 4,100 clones, 74% being singletons. Material: ileal tissue. All receptors come from an adult with Crohn's disease.

The chain employs TRBV6-1 and TRBJ1-4, with 11 bases fitting TRBD1. There are 13 residues in the CDR3. The germline V gene has CDR1 MNHNS and CDR2 SASEGT. V dropped 8 bases and J dropped 7; count of bases not matched to a gene: 3. The CDR3 bases are TGTGCCAGCGCGGGACAGGGGGTTGAAAAACTGTTTTTT. Translating it yields CASAGQGVEKLFF.

The rearrangement joins TRBV4-1 to TRBJ2-5; TRBD1 agrees at 12 bases. V lost 3 bases to trimming and J lost 1 base; unmatched junction nucleotides: 15. Germline CDR1 and CDR2: MGHRA and YSYEKL. The CDR3 extends over 20 amino acids. The chain's CDR3 is CASSHPDTRDRGRTQETQYF. The CDR3 DNA reads as TGCGCCAGCAGCCATCCTGATACCCGGGACAGGGGGCGCACCCAAGAGACCCAGTACTTC.

CDR3 residues: CASSRHLQQGSTEAFF. CDR3 coding DNA: TGTGCCAGCAGTCGACACCTTCAACAGGGGAGCACTGAAGCTTTCTTT. The chain has TRBV28 and TRBJ1-1; TRBD1 aligns across 7 bases. The germline V gene encodes CDR1 MDHEN and CDR2 SYDVKM. This CDR3 has 16 amino acids. V dropped 5 bases and J dropped 4; count of bases not matched to a gene: 13.

The chain employs TRBV10-3 and TRBJ1-2, with 10 nucleotides matching TRBD1. This CDR3 contains 15 residues. Losses at the gene ends were 0 bases for V and 7 bases for J; bases not matched to a gene: 5. Germline CDR1 reads ENHRY; CDR2 reads SYGVKD. The CDR3: CAISESTGQGFGYTF. DNA of the CDR3: TGTGCCATCAGTGAGTCGACGGGACAGGGGTTTGGCTACACCTTC.

J is TRBJ2-1 and V is TRBV6-1, with D maybe TRBD2 (5 bases). Germline V gene data show CDR1 as MNHNS and CDR2 as SASEGT. Trimming removed 6 bases from V and 6 bases from J, with 12 bases in between. CDR3 size: 13 residues. CDR3: CASRGSEGNEQFF. The CDR3 DNA is TGTGCCAGCAGAGGTAGTGAGGGCAATGAGCAGTTCTTC.

This clone was seen more than once but under ten times. The chain links TRBV30 to TRBJ2-7; D unclear. This CDR3 has 13 residues. V was shortened by 2 bases and J by 5 bases, with 13 bases between the two germline ends. Germline CDR1 and CDR2: GTSNPN and SVGIG (reference sequence). The CDR3 protein is CAWSMNSRNEQYF. The CDR3, as DNA: TGTGCCTGGAGTATGAACAGCCGGAACGAGCAGTACTTC. Using reference TRBV30 and TRBJ2-7 for the parts outside the CDR3, the full variable domain is SQTIHQWPATLVQPVGSPLSLECTVEGTSNPNLYWYRQAAGRGLQLLFYSVGIGQISSEVPQNLSASRPQDRQFILSSKKLLLSDSGFYLCAWSMNSRNEQYFGPGTRLTVT.

The chain joins TRBV5-1 to TRBJ2-5, with 7 bases aligning to TRBD2. CDR1 is SGHRS, CDR2 YFSETQ, per germline. The CDR3 covers 16 residues. The V gene end was trimmed by 4 bases and the J gene end by 3 bases; junction bases not matched to a gene: 12. CDR3 coding DNA: TGCGCCAGCAGCCTAAATCCGGGACTACAAAAAGAGACCCAGTACTTC. Translation gives CASSLNPGLQKETQYF.

A word on this clone: The same CDR3 also results from other DNA sequences found in this sample. The chain joins TRBV5-1 to TRBJ1-1; D is undetermined. CDR1 and CDR2 from the germline V gene are SGHRS and YFSETQ. The V end lost 0 bases, the J end lost 2 bases, and 8 bases lay between the germline ends. The CDR3 loop spans 14 amino acids. This chain's CDR3 is CASSLEGVNTEAFF. The CDR3 region has the DNA TGCGCCAGCAGCTTGGAAGGAGTTAACACTGAAGCTTTCTTT.

The rearrangement links TRBV5-1 to TRBJ2-3, with TRBD1 matching 12 bases. The V gene's germline CDR1 is SGHRS and CDR2 YFSETQ. Germline trimming cut 3 bases from V and 4 bases from J; bases unmatched to any gene: 9. The CDR3 length is 17 residues. CDR3 coding DNA: TGCGCCAGCAGCTCGTTTTCCGGGACAGGGGGCGCAGATACGCAGTATTTT. Residues: CASSSFSGTGGADTQYF.

V and J are TRBV7-3 and TRBJ2-1; 10 bases line up with TRBD1. The junction had 5 bases not matched to a gene; V was cut back by 5 bases and J by 4 bases. The CDR3 extends over 15 amino acids. Germline values: CDR1 SGHTA, CDR2 FQGTGA. In nucleotides, the CDR3 is TGTGCCAGCAGCACGACAGGGGGCGGGTACAATGAGCAGTTCTTC. It specifies CASSTTGGGYNEQFF. Using reference TRBV7-3 and TRBJ2-1 for the parts outside the CDR3, the full variable domain is GAGVSQTPSNKVTEKGKYVELRCDPISGHTALYWYRQSLGQGPEFLIYFQGTGAADDSGLPNDRFFAVRPEGSVSTLKIQRTERGDSAVYLCASSTTGGGYNEQFFGPGTRLTVL.

In DNA, the CDR3 is TGTGCCAGCAGCTCCGACAGGGGGGCTGAAGCTTTCTTT. Amino acid sequence: CASSSDRGAEAFF. The chain couples TRBV11-2 to TRBJ1-1; 9 bases align to TRBD1. The J segment lost 6 bases and the V segment lost 4 bases, leaving 3 bases of the junction unmatched. The CDR3 is made up of 13 amino acids. Germline V gene sequence: CDR1 SGHAT, CDR2 FQNNGV.

The V gene is TRBV19, the J gene TRBJ2-7; D not certain. Per germline, CDR1 LNHDA and CDR2 SQIVND (reference sequence). CDR3 size: 15 residues. The V gene lost 1 base and the J gene lost 0 bases, with 10 bases spanning the gap. The DNA for the CDR3 is TGTGCCAGTAGTATAGTACACAGTCTCTCCTACGAGCAGTACTTC. Protein sequence: CASSIVHSLSYEQYF.

CDR3 sequence (DNA): TGCGCCAGCAGCTTGGGGACAGGGGCCTACAATGAGCAGTTCTTC. Translation gives CASSLGTGAYNEQFF. V gene TRBV5-1 combines with J gene TRBJ2-1; TRBD1 matches 9 bases. The trim removed 0 bases at V and 2 bases at J, leaving 0 bases unmatched. CDR3 length equals 15 residues. Germline loops: CDR1 SGHRS, CDR2 YFSETQ.

The chain is built from TRBV2 and TRBJ2-5, with 7 bases identical to TRBD1. This CDR3 spans 12 amino acids. Germline V gene lookup returns CDR1 SNHLY and CDR2 FYNNEI. V lost 5 bases and J lost 10; bases outside the gene matches: 7. Here the CDR3 reads CASSWDSLNQYF. CDR3 bases: TGTGCCAGCAGTTGGGACAGTCTTAACCAGTACTTC.

The chain recombines TRBV5-8 with TRBJ2-7; the D gene is possibly TRBD2 (6 bases). The germline gives CDR1 SGHTS, CDR2 YDEGEE. The V and J ends lost 3 bases and 3 bases respectively, with 13 bases between them. The CDR3 is made up of 14 amino acids. DNA for the CDR3: TGTGCCAGCAGCTATGGCGCGGGGCACTACGAGCAGTACTTC. Translating gives CASSYGAGHYEQYF.

The V gene is TRBV6-4, the J gene TRBJ2-2, with 7 positions matching TRBD2. Germline V gene data show CDR1 as MRHNA and CDR2 as SNTAGT. The CDR3 is made up of 14 amino acids. The V gene end was trimmed by 4 bases and the J gene end by 3 bases; junction bases not matched to a gene: 2. CDR3 protein: CASSAAGDTGELFF. The CDR3 nucleotides are TGTGCCAGCAGTGCGGCGGGAGACACCGGGGAGCTGTTTTTT.

The rearrangement uses TRBV6-5 and TRBJ1-1; D is undetermined. Trimming shortened V by 2 bases and J by 1 base, and 11 bases separated the two germline ends. The CDR3 is made up of 15 amino acids. Germline V CDR1 and CDR2: MNHEY, SVGAGI. The CDR3 loop reads CASSYSRRGNTEAFF. As DNA, the CDR3 is TGTGCCAGCAGTTACAGTCGACGGGGGAACACTGAAGCTTTCTTT.